This T cell receptor beta chain was sequenced for a study of OX40 agonist ivuxolimab in advanced cancers. Across the whole study: Patients were roughly 83% male with ages roughly 20 to 80, mean 60.

Generated by immunoSEQ multiplex PCR, the TCRdb table keeps only in-frame clones and is missing some. The data hold 34,000 or so clones, with 65% to 90% observed a single time. Blood got drawn at baseline, again on cycle 4 day 1, and then on cycle 7 day 1. Germline V gives CDR1 SGDLS, CDR2 YYNGEE. This CDR3 comprises 13 residues. Findings of the study overall: Expanded peripheral T cells had an undetermined antigen specificity. At 0.1 to 3.0 mg/kg, CD4+ and CD8+ blood T cells expanded clonally by week 6.

In this sample, this clone turned up once. Its specificity is unknown. An end of the junction differs from the germline gene, which may be a read error. The clonotype comes from an adult with an advanced solid tumor such as melanoma, head and neck, liver or kidney cancer. This chain connects TRBV9 to TRBJ1-5; D call uncertain. Sequenced here: CD4+ or CD8+ T cells sorted from blood, sampled in a trial of the OX40 agonist ivuxolimab. CDR3 amino acids: CTSSVGASQPQHF. The CDR3 DNA reads TGTACCAGCAGCGTAGGCGCCAGTCAGCCCCAGCATTTT. Full variable domain (remainder filled in from reference TRBV9 and TRBJ1-5): DSGVTQTPKHLITATGQRVTLRCSPRSGDLSVYWYQQSLDQGLQFLIQYYNGEERAKGNILERFSAQQFPDLHSELNLSSLELGDSALYFCTSSVGASQPQHFGDGTRLSIL.